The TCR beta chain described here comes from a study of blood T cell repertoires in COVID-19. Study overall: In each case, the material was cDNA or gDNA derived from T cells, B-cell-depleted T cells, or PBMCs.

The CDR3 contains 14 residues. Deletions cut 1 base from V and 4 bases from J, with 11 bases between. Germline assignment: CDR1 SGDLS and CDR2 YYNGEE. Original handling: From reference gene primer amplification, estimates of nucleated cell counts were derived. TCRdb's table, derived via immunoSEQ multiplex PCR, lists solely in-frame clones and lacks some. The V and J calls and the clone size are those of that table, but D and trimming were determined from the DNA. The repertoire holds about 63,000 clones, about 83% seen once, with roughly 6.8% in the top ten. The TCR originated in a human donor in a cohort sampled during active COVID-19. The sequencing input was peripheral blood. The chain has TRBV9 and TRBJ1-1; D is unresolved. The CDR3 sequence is CASSVSAAATEAFF. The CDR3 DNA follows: TGTGCCAGCAGCGTATCTGCGGCCGCCACTGAAGCTTTCTTT.